A selection of T cell receptor beta chains follows, all from one sample in a study of identical twins. One entry per CDR3 protein results from TCRdb running MiXCR on the 5' RACE reads. The table records about 520,000 distinct CDR3 sequences, approximately 22% of them present only once. These data were also filed under a second study, of T cells expressing NK-cell markers.

Sequenced material: CD4+ T cells sorted from blood. These receptors came from a woman between 18 and 30 years old in good health. Each CDR3 is given with its conserved first and last residue. D genes are given only for firm matches. The size of a clone is reported for some rows only, either as once, few or many, or as a class for expanded clones.

d_gene: -; j_gene: TRBJ1-2; v_gene: TRBV2; abundance: -; CDR3nt: TGTGCCAGCAGCGGACGGACCTCAATTAACTATGGCTACACCTTC; CDR3aa: CASSGRTSINYGYTF
d_gene: TRBD1; j_gene: TRBJ2-7; v_gene: TRBV20-1; abundance: once; CDR3nt: TGCAGTGCTAGTTGGGGGACAGGGGAGTACGAGCAGTACTTC; CDR3aa: CSASWGTGEYEQYF
d_gene: -; j_gene: TRBJ2-1; v_gene: TRBV7-9; abundance: few; CDR3nt: TGTGCCAGCAGTCGGGGGCTGGGGAGCTCCTCATTACAGTTCTTC; CDR3aa: CASSRGLGSSSLQFF
d_gene: TRBD2; j_gene: TRBJ2-2; v_gene: TRBV10-3; abundance: -; CDR3nt: TGTGCCACCGACCCAGCGGGAGGGCGGTACACCGGGGAGCTGTTTTTT; CDR3aa: CATDPAGGRYTGELFF
d_gene: -; j_gene: TRBJ1-1; v_gene: TRBV29-1; abundance: -; CDR3nt: TGCAGCGTTGGCGACCAGGGTTACGGAGCTTTCTTT; CDR3aa: CSVGDQGYGAFF
d_gene: -; j_gene: TRBJ1-5; v_gene: TRBV12-2; abundance: -; CDR3nt: TGTGCAAGTCTCCTGCGTGATAGCAATCAGCCCCAGCATTTT; CDR3aa: CASLLRDSNQPQHF
d_gene: TRBD1; j_gene: TRBJ2-3; v_gene: TRBV5-1; abundance: few; CDR3nt: TGCGCCAGCAGCCCTGGGACAGCTTCTAGCACAGATACGCAGTATTTT; CDR3aa: CASSPGTASSTDTQYF
d_gene: -; j_gene: TRBJ1-1; v_gene: TRBV30; abundance: few; CDR3nt: TGTGCCTGGAGTGGGTTGGCCATGAACACTGAAGCTTTCTTT; CDR3aa: CAWSGLAMNTEAFF
d_gene: -; j_gene: TRBJ2-3; v_gene: TRBV5-4; abundance: -; CDR3nt: TGTGCCAGCAGCTCAGGCGGGAATGAGTATACGCAGTATTTT; CDR3aa: CASSSGGNEYTQYF
d_gene: TRBD2; j_gene: TRBJ2-6; v_gene: TRBV4-3; abundance: -; CDR3nt: TGCGCCAGCACCCCGGCGGGGGGGACGGGGGCCAACGTCCTGACTTTC; CDR3aa: CASTPAGGTGANVLTF
d_gene: TRBD2; j_gene: TRBJ2-7; v_gene: TRBV6-5; abundance: -; CDR3nt: TGTGCCAGCAGTTACTCTTCGGGAGGCATCTACGAGCAGTACTTC; CDR3aa: CASSYSSGGIYEQYF
d_gene: -; j_gene: TRBJ2-3; v_gene: TRBV12-3/TRBV12-4; abundance: few; CDR3nt: TGTGCCAGCAGTCCCCTTTCAGGATACACAGATACGCAGTATTTT; CDR3aa: CASSPLSGYTDTQYF
d_gene: TRBD2; j_gene: TRBJ2-3; v_gene: TRBV20-1; abundance: -; CDR3nt: TGCAGTGCTAGCAGGACTAGCGGACACACAGATACGCAGTATTTT; CDR3aa: CSASRTSGHTDTQYF
d_gene: -; j_gene: TRBJ1-4; v_gene: TRBV7-8; abundance: -; CDR3nt: TGTGCCAGCAGCTTAGGGGACGGTAATCTGCAAAAACTGTTTTTT; CDR3aa: CASSLGDGNLQKLFF
d_gene: TRBD2; j_gene: TRBJ2-1; v_gene: TRBV20-1; abundance: many; CDR3nt: TGCCGACCAGCACGGGGGGCCTACAATGAGCAGTTCTTC; CDR3aa: CRPARGAYNEQFF
d_gene: -; j_gene: TRBJ1-6; v_gene: TRBV6-2/TRBV6-3; abundance: few; CDR3nt: TGTGCCAGCAATCCAGGGTATAATTCACCCCTCCACTTT; CDR3aa: CASNPGYNSPLHF
d_gene: -; j_gene: TRBJ1-4; v_gene: TRBV6-2/TRBV6-3; abundance: few; CDR3nt: TGTGCCAGCAGTTACCGCTCGATTGCGGGAGAAAAACTGTTTTTT; CDR3aa: CASSYRSIAGEKLFF
d_gene: -; j_gene: TRBJ2-2; v_gene: TRBV4-3; abundance: many; CDR3nt: TGCGCCAGCAGCCAAGACTGGGGGATGGGGAATTGGCTGTTTTTT; CDR3aa: CASSQDWGMGNWLFF
d_gene: TRBD1; j_gene: TRBJ1-2; v_gene: TRBV6-6; abundance: many; CDR3nt: TGTGCCAGCACCCCGACAGGGAAAGACGGCTACACCTTC; CDR3aa: CASTPTGKDGYTF
d_gene: TRBD1; j_gene: TRBJ2-5; v_gene: TRBV7-2; abundance: -; CDR3nt: TGTGCCAGCAGCGTCACAGGGGGCCGGGAGACCCAGTACTTC; CDR3aa: CASSVTGGRETQYF
d_gene: TRBD1; j_gene: TRBJ2-3; v_gene: TRBV4-1; abundance: -; CDR3nt: TGCGCCAGCAGCCCTGGACAGGGGGCTTTCGCAGATACGCAGTATTTT; CDR3aa: CASSPGQGAFADTQYF
d_gene: TRBD1; j_gene: TRBJ2-7; v_gene: TRBV18; abundance: -; CDR3nt: TGTGCCAGCTCACCACGTTCCGGGACAGGATTCTACGAGCAGTACTTC; CDR3aa: CASSPRSGTGFYEQYF
d_gene: -; j_gene: TRBJ1-2; v_gene: TRBV6-2/TRBV6-3; abundance: few; CDR3nt: TGTGCCAGCAGTTACCGGGATCCGGAGGGCTACACCTTC; CDR3aa: CASSYRDPEGYTF
d_gene: -; j_gene: TRBJ1-1; v_gene: TRBV5-8; abundance: -; CDR3nt: TGTGCCAGCAGCATTAATTCCGGCGGAAACACTGAAGCTTTCTTT; CDR3aa: CASSINSGGNTEAFF
d_gene: -; j_gene: TRBJ2-1; v_gene: TRBV7-2; abundance: -; CDR3nt: TGTGCCAGCAGATCTCATGGAACCCCCTACAATGAGCAGTTCTTC; CDR3aa: CASRSHGTPYNEQFF
d_gene: -; j_gene: TRBJ1-2; v_gene: TRBV3-1; abundance: -; CDR3nt: TGTGCCAGCAGCCAATACTTACAGGGCGGCTACACCTTC; CDR3aa: CASSQYLQGGYTF
d_gene: TRBD1; j_gene: TRBJ2-7; v_gene: TRBV20-1; abundance: few; CDR3nt: TGCAGTGCTAGAGTGGCAACGGGACAGGAGAAAGAGCAGTACTTC; CDR3aa: CSARVATGQEKEQYF
d_gene: -; j_gene: TRBJ1-2; v_gene: TRBV6-5; abundance: few; CDR3nt: TGTGCCAGCAGTTCCGACAGGTTTCCATATGGCTACACCTTC; CDR3aa: CASSSDRFPYGYTF
d_gene: -; j_gene: TRBJ2-7; v_gene: TRBV10-3; abundance: once; CDR3nt: TGTGCCATCAGTGAGACCGGGACCTACGAGCAGTACTTC; CDR3aa: CAISETGTYEQYF
d_gene: -; j_gene: TRBJ2-7; v_gene: TRBV2; abundance: -; CDR3nt: TGTGCCAGCAGCCCCGCGGGACAGACCTACGAGCAGTACTTC; CDR3aa: CASSPAGQTYEQYF
d_gene: -; j_gene: TRBJ2-7; v_gene: TRBV20-1; abundance: -; CDR3nt: TGCAGTGCTGGGACAACTTCCTACGAGCAGTACTTC; CDR3aa: CSAGTTSYEQYF
d_gene: -; j_gene: TRBJ2-1; v_gene: TRBV29-1; abundance: many; CDR3nt: TGCAGCGTCCCCAGATTATCCTGGGATGAGCAGTTCTTC; CDR3aa: CSVPRLSWDEQFF
d_gene: TRBD2; j_gene: TRBJ2-3; v_gene: TRBV10-3; abundance: -; CDR3nt: TGTGCCATCAGTGAGTCGAGGGGAGGGCCTATAGATACGCAGTATTTT; CDR3aa: CAISESRGGPIDTQYF
d_gene: -; j_gene: TRBJ1-5; v_gene: TRBV6-1; abundance: -; CDR3nt: TGTGCCAGCAGTGTGGGCGGTCAGTCCCAGCCCCAGCATTTT; CDR3aa: CASSVGGQSQPQHF
d_gene: -; j_gene: TRBJ2-7; v_gene: TRBV6-1; abundance: -; CDR3nt: TGTGCCAGCAGCAGGTCAATCGAGGGAGGGGGCGAGCAGTACTTC; CDR3aa: CASSRSIEGGGEQYF
d_gene: TRBD1; j_gene: TRBJ1-2; v_gene: TRBV6-1; abundance: -; CDR3nt: TGTGCCAGCAGACTCCGGGACAGGGCCTATGGCTACACCTTC; CDR3aa: CASRLRDRAYGYTF
d_gene: TRBD1; j_gene: TRBJ2-2; v_gene: TRBV7-9; abundance: -; CDR3nt: TGTGCCAGCAGCCCGCGGGACAGGGTTGGCACCGGGGAGCTGTTTTTT; CDR3aa: CASSPRDRVGTGELFF
d_gene: TRBD1; j_gene: TRBJ2-1; v_gene: TRBV7-2; abundance: few; CDR3nt: TGTGCCAGCAGCCCACCGGGACAGATATACAATGAGCAGTTCTTC; CDR3aa: CASSPPGQIYNEQFF
d_gene: TRBD1; j_gene: TRBJ2-3; v_gene: TRBV20-1; abundance: -; CDR3nt: TGCAGTGCTAGATCCGTACAGGGGGCGCAAACAGATACGCAGTATTTT; CDR3aa: CSARSVQGAQTDTQYF
d_gene: -; j_gene: TRBJ1-1; v_gene: TRBV5-1; abundance: -; CDR3nt: TGCGCCAGCAGCTTGGTTTACCAGAACACTGAAGCTTTCTTT; CDR3aa: CASSLVYQNTEAFF
d_gene: -; j_gene: TRBJ2-7; v_gene: TRBV18; abundance: -; CDR3nt: TGTGCCAGCTCACCACGGAGCGGGTCCTCCTACGAGCAGTACTTC; CDR3aa: CASSPRSGSSYEQYF